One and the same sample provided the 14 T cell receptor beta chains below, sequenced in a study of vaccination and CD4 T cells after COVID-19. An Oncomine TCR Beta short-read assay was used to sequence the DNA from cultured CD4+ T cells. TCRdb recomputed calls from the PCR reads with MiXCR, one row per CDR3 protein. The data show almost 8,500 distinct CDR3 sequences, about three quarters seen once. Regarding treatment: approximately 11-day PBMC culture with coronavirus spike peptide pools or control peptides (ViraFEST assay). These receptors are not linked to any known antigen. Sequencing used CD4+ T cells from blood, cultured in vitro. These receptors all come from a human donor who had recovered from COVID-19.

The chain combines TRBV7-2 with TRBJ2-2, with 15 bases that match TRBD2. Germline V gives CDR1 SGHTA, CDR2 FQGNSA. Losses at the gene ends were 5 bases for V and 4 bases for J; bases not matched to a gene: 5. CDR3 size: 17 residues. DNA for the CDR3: TGTGCCAGCAGCCCACGGACTAGCGGGGGGGCCACCGGGGAGCTGTTTTTT. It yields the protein CASSPRTSGGATGELFF.

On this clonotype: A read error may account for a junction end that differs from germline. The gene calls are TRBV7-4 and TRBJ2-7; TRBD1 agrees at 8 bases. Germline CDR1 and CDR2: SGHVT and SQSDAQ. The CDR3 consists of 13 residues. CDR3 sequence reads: CASSVAPDRGQYF. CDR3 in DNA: TGTGCCAGCAGCGTAGCCCCTGACAGGGGTCAGTACTTC.

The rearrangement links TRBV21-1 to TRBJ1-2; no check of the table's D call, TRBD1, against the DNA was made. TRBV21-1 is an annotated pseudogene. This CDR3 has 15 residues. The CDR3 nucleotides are TGTGCCAGGACCGGGACAGCCCATTGTTGGTATGGCTACACCTTC. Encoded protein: CARTGTAHCWYGYTF.

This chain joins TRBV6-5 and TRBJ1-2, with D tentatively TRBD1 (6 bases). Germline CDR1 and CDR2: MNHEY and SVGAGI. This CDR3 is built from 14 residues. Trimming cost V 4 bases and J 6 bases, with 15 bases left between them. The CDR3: CASSSLQGGNGYTF. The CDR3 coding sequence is TGTGCCAGCAGTTCCCTACAGGGAGGGAATGGCTACACCTTC.

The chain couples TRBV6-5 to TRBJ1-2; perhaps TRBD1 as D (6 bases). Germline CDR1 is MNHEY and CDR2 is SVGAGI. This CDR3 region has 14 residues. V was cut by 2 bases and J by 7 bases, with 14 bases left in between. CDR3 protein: CASSYGGRIAGYTF. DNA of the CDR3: TGTGCCAGCAGTTACGGGGGCCGAATTGCTGGCTACACCTTC.

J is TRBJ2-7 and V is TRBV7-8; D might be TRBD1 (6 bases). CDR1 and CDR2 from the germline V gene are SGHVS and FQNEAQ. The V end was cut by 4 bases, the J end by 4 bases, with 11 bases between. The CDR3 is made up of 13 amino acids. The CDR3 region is CASSSSQGYEQYF. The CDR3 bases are TGTGCCAGCAGCTCATCGCAGGGGTACGAGCAGTACTTC.

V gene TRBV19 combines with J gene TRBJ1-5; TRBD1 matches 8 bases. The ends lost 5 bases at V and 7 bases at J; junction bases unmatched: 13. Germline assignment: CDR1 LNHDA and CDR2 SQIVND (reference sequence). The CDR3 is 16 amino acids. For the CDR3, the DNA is TGTGCCAGTAGTCCCCTAGGACAGGGACGGGGCCAGCCCCAGCATTTT. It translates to CASSPLGQGRGQPQHF.

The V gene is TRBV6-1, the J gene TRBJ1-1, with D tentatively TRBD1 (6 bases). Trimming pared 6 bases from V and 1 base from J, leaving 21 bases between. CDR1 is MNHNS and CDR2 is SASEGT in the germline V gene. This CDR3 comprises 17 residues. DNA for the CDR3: TGTGCCAGCAGGCGATTTACTGAGGGGGGCTCGAACACTGAAGCTTTCTTT. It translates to CASRRFTEGGSNTEAFF.

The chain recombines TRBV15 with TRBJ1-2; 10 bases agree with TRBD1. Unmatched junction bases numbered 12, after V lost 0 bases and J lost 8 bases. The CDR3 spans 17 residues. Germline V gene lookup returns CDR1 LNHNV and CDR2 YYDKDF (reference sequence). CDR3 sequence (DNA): TGTGCCACCAGCAGAGACGCGGGACAGGGGTGGGTAGGGGGCTACACCTTC. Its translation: CATSRDAGQGWVGGYTF. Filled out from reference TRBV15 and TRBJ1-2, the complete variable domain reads DAMVIQNPRYQVTQFGKPVTLSCSQTLNHNVMYWYQQKSSQAPKLLFHYYDKDFNNEADTPDNFQSRRPNTSFCFLDIRSPGLGDTAMYLCATSRDAGQGWVGGYTFGSGTRLTVV.

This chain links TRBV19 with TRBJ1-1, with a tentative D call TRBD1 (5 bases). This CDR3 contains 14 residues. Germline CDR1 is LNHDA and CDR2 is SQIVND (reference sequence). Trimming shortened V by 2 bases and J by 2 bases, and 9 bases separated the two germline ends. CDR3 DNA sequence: TGTGCCAGTAGTATAATGAGGGACAACACTGAAGCTTTCTTT. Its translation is CASSIMRDNTEAFF.

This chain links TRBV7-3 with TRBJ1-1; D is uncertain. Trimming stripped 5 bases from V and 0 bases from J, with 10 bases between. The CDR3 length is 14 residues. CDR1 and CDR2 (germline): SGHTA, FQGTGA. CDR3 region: CASSVAGMNTEAFF. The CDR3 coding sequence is TGTGCCAGCAGCGTCGCCGGGATGAACACTGAAGCTTTCTTT.

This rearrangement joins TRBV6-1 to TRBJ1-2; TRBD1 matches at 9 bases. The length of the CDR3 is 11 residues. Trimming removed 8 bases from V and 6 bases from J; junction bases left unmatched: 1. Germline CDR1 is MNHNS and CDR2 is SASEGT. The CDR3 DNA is TGTGCCAGCGGGACAGGGAATGGCTACACCTTC. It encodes CASGTGNGYTF.

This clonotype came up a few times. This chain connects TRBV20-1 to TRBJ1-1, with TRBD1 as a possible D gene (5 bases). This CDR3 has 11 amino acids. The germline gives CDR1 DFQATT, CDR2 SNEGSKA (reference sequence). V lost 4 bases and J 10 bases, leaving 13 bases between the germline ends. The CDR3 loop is CSAIDRGVAFF. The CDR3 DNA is TGCAGTGCTATCGACCGGGGGGTAGCTTTCTTT.

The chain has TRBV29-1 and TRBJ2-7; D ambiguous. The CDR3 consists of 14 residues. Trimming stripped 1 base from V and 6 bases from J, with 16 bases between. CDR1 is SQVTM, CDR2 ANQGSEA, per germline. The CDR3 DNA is TGCAGCGTTGAAGCCTCCAGGCACGCGTCCGAGCAGTACTTC. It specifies CSVEASRHASEQYF.